The entry below describes one TCR beta chain. The antigen is unknown. A junction boundary mismatches the germline segment, possibly from a read error. This specimen belongs to a study of tumor-infiltrating lymphocytes in primary liver carcinoma. Study background: Spanning 4.2 to 10 cm, the tumors were T1-T3 N0M0.

From around 520 ng of total RNA, TCR beta-specific cDNA was reverse-transcribed using a constant-region primer. Slightly modified ARM-PCR served as the procedure for the TCR beta libraries. These libraries came from three rounds of nested multiplex PCR. Researchers ran the first two PCR rounds for ten to eleven cycles each with TRBV1-TRBV30 forward primers and a C-beta reverse primer. TCRdb processed the multiplex PCR reads anew with MiXCR; each CDR3 protein has one entry. Seen here are about 120,000 distinct CDR3 sequences, approximately 71% observed once, and the top ten hold around 8.1%. The CDR3 sequence is 16 residues long. The germline gives CDR1 MGHRA, CDR2 YSYEKL. The source material, roughly 18-32 mg of unsorted bulk tissue, was used to co-extract RNA and DNA. Patients were treatment-naive with chronic HBV infection. Study findings and constraints: Tumor region pairs showed greater overlap than either tumor-adjacent or tumor-blood pairs did.

This TCR was sampled from a woman aged 55-70 years with primary liver carcinoma and hepatitis B virus infection. Sequenced material: tumor-adjacent normal liver tissue. The chain is built from TRBV4-1 and TRBJ1-1, with a possible D match to TRBD1 (6 bases). The CDR3 DNA reads as TGCACCAGCAGCCAAGATAGGGGCAGTGGGGGCACTGAAGCTTCCTTT. It codes for CTSSQDRGSGGTEASF.